Listed here are 12 T cell receptor beta chains from one sample, sequenced in a study of regulatory T cells in long-lasting Graves disease. CDR3-region Arm-PCR and iRepertoire HTBI primers produced the TCR beta libraries. TCRdb reprocessed the multiplex PCR reads with MiXCR, giving one entry per CDR3 protein. This sample has over 450,000 distinct CDR3 sequences; about 22% occur once, and the top ten carry more than 6%. The time point: persistent/refractory GD, antithyroid drugs over 5 years with positive TRAb. Extracted RNA from PBMCs served as the source of the TCR library. The specimen comprised peripheral blood mononuclear cells (PBMCs), sampled when the disease was refractory, from a patient treated with antithyroid drugs. The receptor set was obtained from a female donor with Graves disease.

This chain joins TRBV12-3 or TRBV12-4 and TRBJ2-1; maybe TRBD1 (6 bases). The CDR3 covers 15 residues. The V end was cut by 6 bases, the J end by 2 bases, with 14 bases between. DNA for the CDR3: TGTGCCAGCAGCTCACAGGGAATGCCCTACAATGAGCAGTTCTTC. Its translation is CASSSQGMPYNEQFF.

The chain employs TRBV6-2 or TRBV6-3 and TRBJ2-7; D is possibly TRBD1 or TRBD2 (5 bases each). The CDR3 spans 15 residues. V was trimmed by 8 bases and J by 6 bases, leaving 23 bases between them. Germline-derived CDR1 and CDR2 are MNHEY and SVGEGT. CDR3 nucleotides: TGTGCCAGCTCCCCTATGATGGGGGTTCGCGGCGAGCAGTACTTC. This sequence encodes CASSPMMGVRGEQYF.

This clonotype was counted between two and nine times. This chain connects TRBV3-1 to TRBJ2-5; D may correspond to TRBD1 or TRBD2 (5 bases each). The CDR3 spans 18 residues. V lost 2 bases and J 2 bases, leaving 21 bases between the germline ends. Germline loops: CDR1 LGHDT, CDR2 YNNKEL (reference sequence). CDR3: CASSQHQSGRGGQETQYF. CDR3 nucleotide sequence: TGTGCCAGCAGCCAACATCAGTCAGGGAGAGGTGGACAAGAGACCCAGTACTTC.

About this clonotype itself: This may be a read error: a much more frequent sequence differs by one nucleotide. The V and J genes are TRBV6-2 or TRBV6-3 and TRBJ1-4, with TRBD1 identical over 9 bases. The V gene's germline CDR1 is MNHEY and CDR2 SVGEGT. The CDR3 sequence is 15 residues long. The DNA for the CDR3 is TGTGTCAGCAGTTCGACAGGGGGGAAAAAGGAAAAACTGTTTTTT. Translation: CVSSSTGGKKEKLFF.

This clonotype has a count of ten or more. J is TRBJ2-7 and V is TRBV12-3 or TRBV12-4, with 9 bases identical to TRBD1. V lost 6 bases, J lost 1 base, and 7 bases stayed unmatched. This CDR3 region has 15 residues. The CDR3 DNA reads TGTGCCAGCAGACAAAGACAGGGGGAGTCCTACGAGCAGTACTTC. Protein product: CASRQRQGESYEQYF.

This clonotype turned up a few times. This rearrangement joins TRBV30 to TRBJ1-2; 9 bases match TRBD1. This CDR3 is 15 amino acids long. Germline CDR1 is GTSNPN and CDR2 is SVGIG (reference sequence). J lost 2 bases, V lost 2 bases, and 6 bases had no gene match. CDR3 sequence reads: CAWSPRDRVNYGYTF. DNA for the CDR3: TGTGCCTGGAGTCCCCGGGACAGGGTGAACTATGGCTACACCTTC.

This clonotype was counted ten times or more. The chain links TRBV30 to TRBJ1-1; D remains ambiguous. The CDR3 is 11 residues long. CDR1 and CDR2 (germline): GTSNPN, SVGIG (reference sequence). The V end lost 2 bases, the J end lost 4 bases, and 5 bases lay between the germline ends. CDR3: CAWSRITEAFF. In nucleotides, the CDR3 is TGTGCCTGGAGTAGAATCACTGAAGCTTTCTTT.

This clonotype was found once. A much larger clone differs by one base, so this may be a read error. The CDR3, as DNA: TGTACCAGCACCGAGGCTTCGAACACCGGGGAGCTGTTTTTT. This gives the protein CTSTEASNTGELFF. The chain employs TRBV28 and TRBJ2-2; unclear D gene. Germline CDR1 is MDHEN and CDR2 is SYDVKM. The CDR3 runs to 14 residues.

The chain links TRBV30 to TRBJ1-6; D ambiguous. Trimming removed 3 bases from V and 10 bases from J, with 16 bases in between. Germline lookup yields CDR1 GTSNPN and CDR2 SVGIG (reference sequence). The CDR3 contains 14 residues. In nucleotides, the CDR3 is TGTGCCTGGAGCCCGGCCTTAACAGACTCACCCCTCCACTTT. The encoded protein is CAWSPALTDSPLHF.

The rearrangement uses TRBV5-1 and TRBJ1-1; D unclear. The CDR3 is 17 residues long. V was trimmed by 0 bases and J by 3 bases, leaving 18 bases between them. In germline, CDR1 is SGHRS, CDR2 YFSETQ. CDR3 nucleotides: TGCGCCAGCAGCTTGGATCTGGGTAGGGCTGGGCACACTGAAGCTTTCTTT. Residues: CASSLDLGRAGHTEAFF.

This clonotype was seen just once. The chain employs TRBV6-1 and TRBJ1-4; no clear D gene. Germline CDR1 reads MNHNS; CDR2 reads SASEGT. Trimming took off 4 bases at V and 0 bases at J, with 12 bases between the two ends. The CDR3 totals 16 residues. Written as DNA, the CDR3 is TGTGCCAGCAGTGCTTGGACGGTTGCAACTAATGAAAAACTGTTTTTT. Translation gives CASSAWTVATNEKLFF.

This clonotype was recorded a few times. The chain couples TRBV12-3 or TRBV12-4 to TRBJ1-2; the D gene is possibly TRBD1 (5 bases). There are 14 residues in the CDR3. Trimming pared 0 bases from V and 2 bases from J, leaving 7 bases between. CDR3: CASSLAGVNYGYTF. CDR3 DNA sequence: TGTGCCAGCAGTTTAGCAGGGGTCAACTATGGCTACACCTTC.